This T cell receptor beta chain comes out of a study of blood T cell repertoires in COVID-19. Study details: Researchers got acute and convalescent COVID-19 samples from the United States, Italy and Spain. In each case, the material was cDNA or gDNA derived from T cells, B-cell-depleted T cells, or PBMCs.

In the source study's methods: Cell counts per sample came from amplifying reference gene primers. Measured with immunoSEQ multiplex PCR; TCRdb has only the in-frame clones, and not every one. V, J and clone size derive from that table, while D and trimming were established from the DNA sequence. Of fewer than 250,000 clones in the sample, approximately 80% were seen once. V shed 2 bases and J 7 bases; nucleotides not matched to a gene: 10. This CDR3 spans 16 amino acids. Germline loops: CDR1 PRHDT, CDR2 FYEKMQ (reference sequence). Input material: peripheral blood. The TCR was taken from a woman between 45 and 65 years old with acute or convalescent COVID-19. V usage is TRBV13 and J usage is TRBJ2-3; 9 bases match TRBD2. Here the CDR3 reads CASSLKVLAGINTQYF. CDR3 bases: TGTGCCAGCAGCTTAAAGGTCCTAGCGGGGATAAATACGCAGTATTTT.